This T cell receptor (beta chain) was captured by sequencing in a study of CD8 T cells in Susac syndrome. The authors carried out high-throughput sequencing of TCR beta. They applied it to CD8+ and CD4+ T cells obtained from blood. While serving as controls, healthy donors were matched for age and sex. As to this clonotype: Its matching antigen is unknown.

V lost 4 bases, J lost 3 bases, and 16 bases lay in between. CDR1 is KGHSY, CDR2 FQNENV, per germline. The CDR3 contains 16 residues. Study-level findings and limits: The number of individuals included in the study's TCR sequencing and HLA analysis was acknowledged as relatively small.

About 0.5 to 1 ug RNA was reverse transcribed with random hexamers. An immunoSEQ multiplex PCR amplified TCR beta CDR3 over 54 Vbeta and 13 Jbeta. TCRdb itself ran the immunoSEQ multiplex PCR reads through MiXCR, one entry per CDR3 protein. The sample consists of roughly 140,000 distinct CDR3 sequences, 94% of them appearing once. The specimen sequenced was CD8+ T cells from PBMCs. The chain joins TRBV16 to TRBJ2-4, with D possibly TRBD1 on 5 matching bases. The sequence derives from a human donor in good health. The CDR3 reads CASSLYPGLGKNIQYF. The CDR3 region has the DNA TGTGCCAGCAGCCTCTACCCAGGGTTGGGCAAAAACATTCAGTACTTC.